This T cell receptor (beta chain) was identified during a study of T cell responses to AZD1222 COVID-19 vaccine. TCRdb keeps only in-frame clones here, not all; method: immunoSEQ multiplex PCR. The data show about 150,000 clones, roughly nine tenths seen once. The V gene's germline CDR1 is MDHEN and CDR2 SYDVKM. This CDR3 contains 16 residues. Trimming stripped 6 bases from V and 4 bases from J, with 19 bases between. This sample comprised peripheral blood, obtained 28 days after the second dose of the MenACWY control vaccine. This TCR derives from an adult who received the MenACWY meningococcal vaccine as a control. The chain employs TRBV28 and TRBJ2-1; TRBD2 is a possible D gene (7 bases). The CDR3 here is CASSDLRGRGYNEQFF. The CDR3 coding sequence is TGTGCCAGCAGCGACCTCCGGGGGAGGGGGTACAATGAGCAGTTCTTC.